This T cell receptor (beta chain) emerged from a study of T cell responses to AZD1222 COVID-19 vaccine. Sequenced by immunoSEQ multiplex PCR; TCRdb stores in-frame clones only, minus some. The data contain about 140,000 clones, 85% to 95% of them singletons. This sequence was found in an adult who received the AZD1222 COVID-19 vaccine. The sample consisted of peripheral blood, taken 28 days after the second AZD1222 dose.

CDR3 in amino acids: CASINSGNTIYF. As DNA, the CDR3 is TGTGCCAGCATTAACTCTGGAAACACCATATATTTT. The J gene is TRBJ1-3, the V gene TRBV28; D is unresolved. Germline assignment: CDR1 MDHEN and CDR2 SYDVKM. The CDR3 sequence is 12 residues long. With 7 bases removed from V and 0 bases from J, the gap between germline ends came to 4 bases.